This T cell receptor (beta chain) emerged from a study of cytomegalovirus exposure and HLA in healthy donors. Study at large: The same platform was used for the 100 to 150 validation repertoires and the roughly 730 first-cohort repertoires, a later analysis reported.

The data were produced by immunoSEQ multiplex PCR, yet TCRdb's version contains in-frame clones alone and is incomplete. The sample holds about 79,000 clones, 80% to 95% seen once. For this clone: Its antigen is as yet unknown.

Findings of the study overall: TCR beta chains numbering some 150 were designated cytomegalovirus-associated. The tendency of first-cohort TCR clusters to co-occur in the approximately 110 validation repertoires was the finding of a later analysis. It was reported that the classifier diagnosed cytomegalovirus status with high specificity and sensitivity in both the original and validation cohorts.

Input material: PBMCs. This sequence originates from a woman aged 25 to 39 in good health and CMV-seronegative.

CDR3 region: CASSLVRGEADTQYF. For the CDR3, the DNA is TGTGCCAGCAGCTTAGTGAGAGGGGAGGCAGATACGCAGTATTTT. The V and J genes are TRBV11-2 and TRBJ2-3; possibly TRBD2 for D (6 bases). Germline lookup yields CDR1 SGHAT and CDR2 FQNNGV. This CDR3 spans 15 amino acids. V was clipped by 1 base and J by 4 bases, with 12 bases between them.